This T cell receptor beta chain was sequenced in a study of glioma-infiltrating T cells. Study results and limitations: Non-neoplastic patients had below-expected tissue-blood divergence, while all gliomas exceeded expectation.

Per germline, CDR1 SGHAT and CDR2 FQNNGV. The CDR3 consists of 13 residues. V was trimmed by 1 base and J by 6 bases, leaving 8 bases between them. Using RNA template, CDR3s of TCR alpha and beta were amplified with iRepertoire arm-PCR. TCRdb re-called the multiplex PCR reads through MiXCR, storing one row per CDR3 protein. The sample yields approximately 190,000 distinct CDR3 sequences, over 30% seen once. A few counts support this clonotype. Antigen unknown. This TCR was sampled from a human donor with low-grade glioma or glioblastoma, undergoing nonglioma brain surgery, or in good health (not recorded which). V is TRBV11-2 and J is TRBJ2-3; no clear D gene. Sequencing was done on a sample of glioma tissue, nonneoplastic brain tissue, or PBMCs (not recorded which). CDR3 in amino acids: CASSLGGVDTQYF. CDR3 DNA sequence: TGTGCCAGCAGCTTAGGAGGCGTGGATACGCAGTATTTT.